The entry below gives a single T cell receptor beta chain sequence along with its context. Its antigen remains unknown. This CDR3 is built from 16 residues. The record originates from a study of cytomegalovirus exposure and HLA in healthy donors. Study-wide context: The same platform used for the approximately 700 first-cohort repertoires was also used for the 120 or so validation repertoires, as a later analysis reported.

From the approximately 120-subject validation cohort, which was separate from the roughly 630-subject first cohort, the donors were drawn. Assay used: immunoSEQ multiplex PCR; TCRdb lists only in-frame clones, some missing. Of 55,000 to 65,000 clones listed, around 90% are singletons. Study-level results: It was reportedly the case that the classifier diagnosed cytomegalovirus status with high specificity and sensitivity. Confirmation in vitro established that a few CMV-associated chains were specific for CMV antigens.

The sequenced sample consisted of PBMCs. The receptor was derived from a man between 18 and 29 years old in good health and CMV-seronegative. V gene TRBV21-1 combines with J gene TRBJ2-7; the D call TRBD2 from the table was never checked on the DNA. TRBV21-1 is labeled a pseudogene. DNA of the CDR3: TGTGCCAGCAGGAAAGAACGGACTAGCGGGAGCTACGAGCAGTACTTC. This translates into CASRKERTSGSYEQYF.